The rows below give T cell receptor beta chains drawn from one sample of a study of T cell clonotyping in hematopoietic cell transplantation. Assay: immunoSEQ multiplex PCR; the TCRdb copy retains only in-frame clones and omits some. In the table there are under 5,500 clones, 26% of which are singletons. The sample consisted of peripheral blood mononuclear cells, taken 180 days after allogeneic stem cell transplant. The receptor source for this set is a male patient between 40 and 49 years old who had an allogeneic stem cell transplant from an unrelated donor, so the T cells may come from the graft donor. Some clones in this sample may be carry-over from other donors' samples. The CDR3 runs from the conserved cysteine through the conserved F or W. A D gene is named only where the DNA matches it firmly. Clone size appears in some rows only: once, few, many, or a class for an expanded clone.

abundance	j_gene	v_gene	d_gene	CDR3aa	CDR3nt
-	TRBJ1-1	TRBV30	-	CAWTADLNTEAFF	TGTGCCTGGACTGCGGATCTTAACACTGAAGCTTTCTTT
medium-sized	TRBJ1-5	TRBV19	-	CASSIGEGISNQPQHF	TGTGCCAGTAGTATTGGTGAGGGGATTAGCAATCAGCCCCAGCATTTT
-	TRBJ1-6	TRBV5-4	-	CASSSELRANSPLHF	TGTGCCAGCAGCTCGGAGTTAAGGGCAAATTCACCCCTCCACTTT
-	TRBJ2-3	TRBV7-6	-	CASSLSTDTQYF	TGTGCCAGCAGCCTTAGCACAGATACGCAGTATTTT
-	TRBJ2-7	TRBV5-1	TRBD1	CASSTGQANEQYF	TGCGCCAGCAGCACCGGACAGGCCAACGAGCAGTACTTC
few	TRBJ1-1	TRBV30	-	CAWSVSGSTEAFF	TGTGCCTGGAGTGTATCTGGTAGCACTGAAGCTTTCTTT
-	TRBJ2-3	TRBV27	TRBD2	CASARLAGGTDTQYF	TGTGCCAGCGCACGACTAGCGGGGGGCACAGATACGCAGTATTTT
medium-sized	TRBJ2-5	TRBV6-5	-	CASSYAPKETQYF	TGTGCCAGCAGTTACGCCCCGAAAGAGACCCAGTACTTC
-	TRBJ1-2	TRBV30	-	CAWYDRPGYGYTF	TGTGCCTGGTACGACAGGCCGGGCTATGGCTACACCTTC
few	TRBJ2-5	TRBV9	TRBD2	CASSVSGRAWETQYF	TGTGCCAGCAGCGTTAGCGGGAGGGCCTGGGAGACCCAGTACTTC
few	TRBJ2-6	TRBV9	TRBD1	CASSRTGVGANVLTF	TGTGCCAGCAGCCGAACAGGGGTAGGGGCCAACGTCCTGACTTTC
-	TRBJ2-5	TRBV30	-	CAWSGRAGGETQYF	TGTGCCTGGAGTGGGAGGGCCGGGGGAGAGACCCAGTACTTC
-	TRBJ1-5	TRBV30	TRBD1	CAWSEQGVRPQHF	TGTGCCTGGAGCGAACAGGGGGTTCGGCCCCAGCATTTT
-	TRBJ1-5	TRBV30	-	CAWSVPHQPQHF	TGTGCCTGGAGTGTTCCTCACCAGCCCCAGCATTTT
-	TRBJ1-2	TRBV29-1	-	CSFRDGDYGYTF	TGCAGCTTCCGGGACGGAGACTATGGCTACACCTTC
-	TRBJ2-2	TRBV30	TRBD2	CAWSVGGSANTGELFF	TGTGCCTGGAGTGTAGGCGGGAGCGCGAACACCGGGGAGCTGTTTTTT
-	TRBJ2-5	TRBV11-2	-	CASSSQETQYF	TGTGCCAGCAGCTCCCAAGAGACCCAGTACTTC
-	TRBJ1-1	TRBV30	-	CAWNIVGAEAFF	TGTGCCTGGAACATAGTGGGGGCTGAAGCTTTCTTT
few	TRBJ2-7	TRBV5-1	-	CASSSEFRAYEQYF	TGTGCCAGCAGCTCGGAATTCAGGGCTTACGAGCAGTACTTC
-	TRBJ1-6	TRBV4-1	-	CASSQGGRSSPLHF	TGCGCCAGCAGCCAAGGCGGGCGAAGTTCACCCCTCCACTTT
few	TRBJ2-7	TRBV7-2	-	CASSLVQQVAAYEQYF	TGTGCCAGCAGCTTAGTCCAACAGGTCGCCGCCTACGAGCAGTACTTC
-	TRBJ2-7	TRBV5-1	TRBD1	CASSFTQGSYEQYF	TGCGCCAGCAGCTTTACACAGGGGTCCTACGAGCAGTACTTC
few	TRBJ1-5	TRBV7-2	-	CASSWGGNQPQHF	TGTGCCAGCAGCTGGGGTGGTAACCAGCCCCAGCATTTT
-	TRBJ2-7	TRBV30	-	CAWSPMFYEQYF	TGTGCCTGGAGTCCCATGTTTTACGAGCAGTACTTC
few	TRBJ1-2	TRBV19	TRBD1	CASIVGQGHGYTF	TGTGCCAGTATCGTGGGACAGGGACACGGCTACACCTTC
-	TRBJ2-3	TRBV30	-	CAWSVGGSGYTDTQYF	TGTGCCTGGAGTGTAGGTGGTAGCGGATACACAGATACGCAGTATTTT
few	TRBJ2-5	TRBV4-1	-	CASSHSTLPQETQYF	TGCGCCAGCAGTCATAGTACCCTACCCCAAGAGACCCAGTACTTC
-	TRBJ1-5	TRBV30	-	CAWASGGNQPQHF	TGTGCCTGGGCGAGTGGGGGGAATCAGCCCCAGCATTTT
-	TRBJ2-5	TRBV30	TRBD2	CAWSVLAAVETQYF	TGTGCCTGGAGTGTACTAGCGGCCGTGGAGACCCAGTACTTC
-	TRBJ1-5	TRBV30	-	CAWSESWPSQPRHF	TGTGCCTGGAGTGAGAGTTGGCCCTCTCAGCCCCGGCATTTT
-	TRBJ1-2	TRBV30	TRBD1	CAWSSRDRMGGYTF	TGTGCCTGGAGTAGCCGGGACAGAATGGGTGGCTACACCTTC
few	TRBJ2-7	TRBV27	-	CASSLSGGVGREQYF	TGTGCCAGCAGTTTATCCGGAGGAGTGGGCAGGGAGCAGTACTTC
-	TRBJ1-5	TRBV30	-	CAWSVLSGQPQHF	TGTGCCTGGAGTGTACTTTCGGGTCAGCCCCAGCATTTT
large	TRBJ1-5	TRBV29-1	-	CSVAGLDQPQHF	TGCAGCGTTGCAGGGCTGGATCAGCCCCAGCATTTT
few	TRBJ1-4	TRBV30	-	CAWSTDEKLFF	TGTGCCTGGAGCACGGACGAAAAACTGTTTTTT
-	TRBJ1-1	TRBV25-1	-	CASSDSPLEAFF	TGTGCCAGCAGTGACTCCCCCCTCGAAGCTTTCTTT
-	TRBJ1-2	TRBV30	-	CAWSEQGYYGYTF	TGTGCCTGGAGTGAGCAGGGCTACTATGGCTACACCTTC